This TCR beta chain is from a study of shared T cell receptors in the human thymus. V dropped 0 bases and J dropped 1 base, with 15 bases sitting between them. The germline CDR1 and CDR2 sequences are MDHEN and SYDVKM. The CDR3 consists of 17 residues. Sequencing was performed with immunoSEQ multiplex PCR; in TCRdb, only in-frame clones are kept and a portion is missing. The sample carries hundreds of thousands of clones, around 87% recorded once. This same sample was also taken into another study, of human thymus T cells. From that second work: Thymic resections from corrective heart surgery supplied the tissue. In unrelated individuals, thymic repertoires overlapped highly, according to related research.

The chain employs TRBV28 and TRBJ1-1, with a tentative D call TRBD1 (5 bases). The sequenced material came from thymocytes. This TCR came from a boy in the first two years of life with a congenital heart defect. In DNA form, the CDR3 reads TGTGCCAGCAGTTTATGCAGCTGGGGGGAGCAGAACACTGAAGCTTTCTTT. Protein: CASSLCSWGEQNTEAFF.